This TCR beta chain was profiled in a study of healthy donors' naive CD4 and CD8 T cells. Whole-study context: Donors, half of them female, were 20-25, 40-50 or 60-70 years old.

Study results and caveats: Chains were not paired, since alpha and beta were sequenced in bulk. Negatively charged CDR3s marked CD8+ lineage; positively charged CDR3s marked CD4+ lineage.

Trimming took 0 bases from V and 6 from J, leaving 12 bases between them. The CDR3 sequence is 14 residues long. In germline, CDR1 is SGHNT, CDR2 YYREEE (reference sequence). Starting from 500 ng of total RNA, TCR libraries were made with linear amplification. TCRdb used MiXCR to reprocess the reads, holding one entry per CDR3 protein. Of approximately 180,000 distinct CDR3 sequences listed, 65% to 80% are singletons. Notes on this clonotype: Its cognate antigen is unknown.

CD4+CD8-CD45RO-CD45RA+ cells were naive CD4+; CD8+CD4-CD45RA+CD27bright cells were naive CD8+. The sequencing input was naive CD4+ and CD8+ T cells sorted from blood, pooled from several donors. The V and J genes are TRBV5-4 and TRBJ1-1; D gene ambiguous. The receptor's source is a pool of human donors in good health; the sample pools cells from several healthy donors. DNA for the CDR3: TGTGCCAGCAGCTTGGCCGGCCACGTCCCTGAAGCTTTCTTT. It yields the protein CASSLAGHVPEAFF.